This T cell receptor (beta chain) was found in a study of blood T cell repertoires in COVID-19 (dated by TCRdb to between 2020 and 2021). The study in broad terms: Collaborator samples came from the United States, Italy and Spain and covered acute and convalescent phases of COVID-19. The sample metadata nearly always contained a de-identified subject ID, COVID-19 status, age in years and sex. The material from the prospective study consisted of cDNA or gDNA derived from T cells, B-cell-depleted T cells, or PBMCs. Where available, HLA class I and class II types were taken from metadata supplied by the sample provider and were not determined by assay-based typing. The dataset comprised deeply sampled blood TCRbeta repertoires from subjects exposed to, actively infected with, or recovered from COVID-19. Samples were obtained from the ongoing ImmuneRACE study (first 160 participants) and from some 1,200 subjects provided by 6 global collaborators. The repertoires were made available in a free public database intended to serve as a resource for research on the immune response to SARS-CoV-2. Findings and caveats that apply to the study as a whole: The amount of clinical and demographic metadata varied by source and participant and was provided uncurated.

V loses 3 bases of germline sequence and J loses 7 bases, and the interval between the two ends is 12 bases. The CDR3 spans 13 residues, from the cysteine through the phenylalanine. The sequence is cut down to CDR3 DNA, 39 bases in frame from base 1. Per the germline V gene (reference sequence), SEHNR is the CDR1 and FQNEAQ is the CDR2. Whole blood was collected in K2EDTA tubes by collaborating institutions according to the institutions' own protocols. For TCRbeta analysis, collaborators shipped samples as frozen whole blood, isolated PBMCs, or DNA extracted from either of those sample types. Of note for this clone: Its antigen specificity is not known. Base qualities are not provided; no much larger clone lies one nucleotide away.

The immunoSEQ Assay, a bias-controlled multiplex PCR, was used to amplify TCRbeta CDR3 regions from genomic DNA. In the authors' own workflow: Within the assay, amplification of reference gene primers was used to estimate how many nucleated cells each sample contained. To quantify the absolute abundance of each unique TCRbeta CDR3 rearrangement, sequence reads were collapsed and filtered. For each sample, productive Simpson clonality was calculated as the square root of Simpson's diversity index over productive rearrangements. TCRdb limited this immuneACCESS table to in-frame rearrangements with V and J called. A share of clones is missing; checked studies link under half to unresolved V genes, and the rest is unexplained. The V and J calls and clone size come from that table; D and trimming were worked out from the DNA. This sample lists 90,000 to 110,000 clones; around 83% were detected once. In total, the top ten clones hold 15% of the sample.

The source of this sequence is a woman over 75 with acute or convalescent COVID-19. The chain couples TRBV7-9 to TRBJ1-1; no D gene call is confident. The specimen was peripheral blood. The nucleotide sequence reads as follows: TGTGCCAGCAGCTTTGCTTCGTCGCGTGAAGCTTTCTTT. Its protein product is CASSFASSREAFF.